This TCR beta chain emerged from a study of vaccination and CD4 T cells after COVID-19. Broader study findings: Median SARS-CoV-2-reactive clonotype numbers rose nonsignificantly, about 20 to 38.

Positive tests by PCR, dated March to December 2020, predated US Alpha, Beta and Delta variants. To note about this clonotype: Its antigen is still unknown.

TCRdb called the PCR reads again in MiXCR, with one record for every CDR3 protein. Found here are roughly 14,000 distinct CDR3 sequences, approximately 69% of them singletons; the top ten hold around 1.1%. Germline V lookup: CDR1 DFQATT, CDR2 SNEGSKA (reference sequence). The CDR3 runs to 13 residues. V dropped 6 bases and J dropped 5 bases, with 16 bases sitting between them. The chain joins TRBV20-1 to TRBJ2-5, with D maybe TRBD2 (6 bases). The sequence was collected from a human donor who had recovered from COVID-19. This material consisted of CD4+ T cells from blood, taken after SARS-CoV-2 vaccination. The CDR3 here is CSAPRGSSETQYF. The CDR3 DNA reads as TGCAGTGCGCCACGGGGGAGTAGTGAGACCCAGTACTTC.